This T cell receptor (beta chain) was captured in a study of T cell responses to AZD1222 COVID-19 vaccine. To note about this clone: Antigen unknown.

Study outcomes and limitations: The CD4 TCRs associated with vaccination extended across spike and predominated at 160-218 and 743-854. Spike-specific TCR breadth and depth both grew after two AZD1222 doses.

The V end was cut by 1 base, the J end by 6 bases, with 10 bases between. The CDR3 consists of 14 residues. The germline gives CDR1 LGHDT, CDR2 YNNKEL (reference sequence). Data came from immunoSEQ multiplex PCR; TCRdb stores just in-frame clones and leaves some out. The sample has 150,000 to 160,000 clones, over 80% seen once. The chain joins TRBV3-1 (or the pseudogene TRBV3-2) to TRBJ2-1; tentative D call: TRBD2 (6 bases). The TCR was taken from an adult who received the AZD1222 COVID-19 vaccine. The sequences come from peripheral blood, collected 28 days after the second AZD1222 dose. Here the CDR3 reads CASSQVEGGNEQFF. The CDR3 DNA reads as TGTGCCAGCAGCCAAGTGGAGGGAGGCAATGAGCAGTTCTTC.